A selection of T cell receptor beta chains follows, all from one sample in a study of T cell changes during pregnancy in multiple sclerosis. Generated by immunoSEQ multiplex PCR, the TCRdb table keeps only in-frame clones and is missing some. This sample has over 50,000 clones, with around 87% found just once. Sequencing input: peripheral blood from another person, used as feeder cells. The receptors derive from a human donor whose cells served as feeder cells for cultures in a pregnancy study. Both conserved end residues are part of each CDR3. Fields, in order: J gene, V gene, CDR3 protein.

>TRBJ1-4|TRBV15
CATSPVRRGGEKLFF
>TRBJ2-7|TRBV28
CASSLTGRYAEQYF
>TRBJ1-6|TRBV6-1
CASSESNRVNSPLHF
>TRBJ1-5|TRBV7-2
CASSSDGLSNQPQHF
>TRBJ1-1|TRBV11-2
CASSLEVGTEAFF
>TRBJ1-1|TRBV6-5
CASSYAGGTEAFF
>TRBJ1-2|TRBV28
CASSSPPGGGDYGYTF
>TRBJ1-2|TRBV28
CASTRIDLYGYTF
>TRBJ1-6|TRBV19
CASSNTGTGGDSPLHF
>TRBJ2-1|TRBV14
CASSQDTYNEQFF
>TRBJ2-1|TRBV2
CASSRIPPTAGSSYNEQFF
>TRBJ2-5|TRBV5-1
CASSPGQLKETQYF
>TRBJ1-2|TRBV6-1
CASSEAGSNYGYTF
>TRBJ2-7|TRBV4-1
CASSQEDTSRGYYEQYF
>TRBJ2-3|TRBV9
CASSTTDTQYF
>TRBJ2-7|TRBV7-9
CASSLGGRGGREYEQYF
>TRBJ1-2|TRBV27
CASSPLTAGTDYGYTF
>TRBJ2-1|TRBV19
CASSMGLAFNNEQFF
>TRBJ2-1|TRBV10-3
CAIRDRDNEQFF
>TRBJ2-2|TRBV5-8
CASSFKMASGNTGELFF
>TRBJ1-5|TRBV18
CASSPPGQGALQPQHF
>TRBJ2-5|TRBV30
CAWSSETQYF
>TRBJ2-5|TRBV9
CASSVGRAGGKETQYF
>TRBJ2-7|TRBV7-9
CASSFGTAGGLEQYF
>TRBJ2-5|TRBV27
CASSLRETQYF
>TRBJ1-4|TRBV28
CASSPSEAGGNEKLFF
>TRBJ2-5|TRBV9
CASSPWGQGDQETQYF
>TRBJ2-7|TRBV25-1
CASGSFWGGSYEQYF
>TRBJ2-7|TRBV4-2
CASSQGLAEPYEQYF
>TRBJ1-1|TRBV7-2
CASSLVPGAPSKNTEAFF
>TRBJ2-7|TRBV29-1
CSVQGGRREAPYEQYF
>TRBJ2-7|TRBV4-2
CASSEGVAVTYEQYF
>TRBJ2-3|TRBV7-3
CASSLTIAGGADTQYF
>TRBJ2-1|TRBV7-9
CASSPRSYNEQFF
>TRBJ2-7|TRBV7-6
CASSLDASGSVNEQYF
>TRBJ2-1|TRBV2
CASSAGGGNEQFF
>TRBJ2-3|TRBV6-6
CASSYDRDTQYF
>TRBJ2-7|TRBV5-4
CASSSDPSSYEQYF
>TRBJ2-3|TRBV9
CASSVGIGAGSLDTQYF